The source of this T cell receptor beta chain is a study of blood T cell repertoires in COVID-19. Background on the study: The cDNA or gDNA used as material had been derived from T cells, B-cell-depleted T cells, or PBMCs.

Germline values: CDR1 MDHEN, CDR2 SYDVKM. The CDR3 runs 15 residues. The V segment lost 7 bases and the J segment 1 base; nucleotides outside the gene matches: 8. How the authors handled the data: From reference gene primer amplification, estimates of nucleated cell counts were derived. Libraries were prepared by immunoSEQ multiplex PCR; TCRdb keeps only in-frame clonotypes and omits some of them. The V and J calls and clone size come from that table; D and trimming were worked out from the DNA. The table shows roughly 90,000 clones, with about 80% occurring only once. Sequenced sample: peripheral blood. This receptor was obtained from a woman in her 70s with acute or convalescent COVID-19. The chain joins TRBV28 to TRBJ1-2, with 8 positions matching TRBD1. CDR3 in amino acids: CASKETGAGNYGYTF. In DNA, the CDR3 is TGTGCCAGCAAGGAGACAGGGGCCGGTAACTATGGCTACACCTTC.